This T cell receptor beta chain was profiled in a study of shared clonotypes between healthy human individuals. Study summary: Donors, aged 18 to 49, were a couple of women and a few men. Each donor's CD8 memory used one plate, CD8 naive two, each CD4 subset three.

CDR3 length: 12 residues. The J segment lost 7 bases and the V segment lost 8 bases, leaving 7 bases of the junction unmatched. In germline, CDR1 is SNHLY, CDR2 FYNNEI. This clone was counted at least ten times. Its antigen is currently unknown. Overall study results and limits: Only blood underwent sampling, and tissue repertoires likely differ.

Assay: immunoSEQ multiplex PCR; the TCRdb copy retains only in-frame clones and omits some. The data hold roughly 1 million clones, with about 84% observed a single time. The V and J genes are TRBV2 and TRBJ2-5; the match to TRBD1 covers 7 bases. The TCR comes from a man younger than 35 in good health. Some clones in this sample may be carry-over from other donors' samples. Sample: memory CD4+ T cells from PBMCs. Subset specified: CD45RA-negative fraction. The CDR3 loop is CASGDRETTQYF. CDR3 nucleotide sequence: TGTGCCAGCGGCGACAGGGAAACGACCCAGTACTTC.